Listed below are T cell receptor beta chains from one sample, sequenced in a study of cytomegalovirus exposure and HLA in healthy donors. TCRdb keeps only in-frame clones here, not all; method: immunoSEQ multiplex PCR. The table shows around 200,000 clones, with more than 65% occurring only once. The source material was PBMCs. The receptors stem from a woman under 30 in good health and CMV-seropositive. CDR3s include the opening cysteine and the closing phenylalanine or tryptophan. A D gene is named only where the DNA matches it firmly. Size values are once, few and many counts, or a class for expanded clones, and some rows have none.

>TRBJ2-7|.|.|TRBV19
CASSPQTGYEQYF
TGTGCCAGTAGTCCCCAAACAGGTTACGAGCAGTACTTC
>TRBJ1-3|.|.|TRBV6-5
CASRDTTASGNTIYF
TGTGCCAGCAGAGACACGACAGCCTCTGGAAACACCATATATTTT
>TRBJ2-7|.|TRBD1|TRBV28
CASSAGGGGPAAYEQYF
TGTGCCAGCAGCGCAGGGGGTGGGGGCCCGGCGGCCTACGAGCAGTACTTC
>TRBJ2-2|.|TRBD1|TRBV10-3
CATRQGAPGELFF
TGTGCCACTAGACAGGGGGCCCCCGGGGAGCTGTTTTTT
>TRBJ1-3|.|.|TRBV6-6
CASSYSITSVTIYF
TGTGCCAGCAGTTACTCGATTACATCTGTGACCATATATTTT
>TRBJ2-1|.|.|TRBV7-9
CASSLNGDEQFF
TGTGCCAGCAGCTTGAACGGGGATGAGCAGTTCTTC
>TRBJ2-7|.|.|TRBV27
CASRGGVGPSYEQYF
TGTGCCAGCAGAGGGGGTGTCGGTCCCTCCTACGAGCAGTACTTC
>TRBJ2-7|few|TRBD1|TRBV5-4
CASSSQRAGGSYEQYF
TGTGCCAGCAGCTCCCAGAGGGCAGGGGGCTCCTACGAGCAGTACTTC
>TRBJ2-7|.|TRBD2|TRBV15
CATSRTSGGIYEQYF
TGTGCCACCAGCAGGACTAGCGGGGGGATCTACGAGCAGTACTTC
>TRBJ2-4|.|TRBD2|TRBV4-3
CASSQMAGGRHIQYF
TGCGCCAGCAGCCAAATGGCGGGGGGGCGTCACATTCAGTACTTC
>TRBJ2-6|.|.|TRBV7-2
CASSPRGGANVLTF
TGTGCCAGCAGCCCCCGAGGGGGGGCCAACGTCCTGACTTTC
>TRBJ2-7|.|.|TRBV19
CASSIVGSWGPYEQYF
TGTGCCAGTAGTATTGTGGGTTCCTGGGGCCCCTACGAGCAGTACTTC
>TRBJ2-3|.|.|TRBV19
CASSRDTSTDTQYF
TGTGCCAGTTCACGCGATACTAGCACAGATACGCAGTATTTT
>TRBJ2-3|.|.|TRBV7-6
CASSLRSERTDTQYF
TGTGCCAGCAGCTTACGGAGCGAGCGCACAGATACGCAGTATTTT
>TRBJ2-7|.|TRBD1|TRBV7-2
CASSSNRGPYEQYF
TGTGCCAGCAGCTCGAACAGGGGCCCCTACGAGCAGTACTTC
>TRBJ2-1|.|.|TRBV5-1
CASSRAGGSYNEQFF
TGCGCCAGCAGCCGAGCAGGGGGGTCCTACAATGAGCAGTTCTTC
>TRBJ1-2|few|.|TRBV6-6
CASSYLGDGYTF
TGTGCCAGCAGTTATTTAGGGGATGGCTACACCTTC
>TRBJ1-6|.|.|TRBV5-4
CASSPTQGGNSPLHF
TGTGCCAGCAGCCCGACCCAGGGAGGCAATTCACCCCTCCACTTT
>TRBJ2-1|.|TRBD1|TRBV10-3
CVLQGKHLYVYEQFF
TGTGTCTTACAGGGGAAACACCTTTACGTGTATGAGCAGTTCTTC
>TRBJ2-7|.|TRBD2|TRBV7-8
CASSTLAGGSYEQYF
TGTGCCAGCAGCACCTTAGCGGGGGGCTCCTACGAGCAGTACTTC
>TRBJ2-3|.|.|TRBV19
CASSNAGASTDTQYF
TGTGCCAGTAGTAACGCGGGGGCTAGCACAGATACGCAGTATTTT
>TRBJ2-1|.|.|TRBV5-1
CASSLDTYNEQFF
TGCGCCAGCAGCTTGGACACCTACAATGAGCAGTTCTTC
>TRBJ1-2|.|.|TRBV6-6
CASSTGTSYGYTF
TGTGCCAGCAGCACCGGGACAAGTTATGGCTACACCTTC
>TRBJ1-2|.|.|TRBV10-3
CAIRSSYGYTF
TGTGCCATCAGGTCGAGCTATGGCTACACCTTC
>TRBJ2-4|.|TRBD2|TRBV19
CASTPGGGNIQYF
TGTGCCAGTACTCCGGGGGGTGGAAACATTCAGTACTTC
>TRBJ1-6|.|TRBD1|TRBV5-8
CASSSGQGDSPLHF
TGTGCCAGCAGCTCAGGACAGGGAGACTCACCCCTCCACTTT
>TRBJ2-1|.|TRBD2|TRBV10-2
CASSDIAGGPYNEQFF
TGCGCCAGCAGTGACATAGCGGGGGGTCCCTACAATGAGCAGTTCTTC
>TRBJ2-3|once|.|TRBV19
CASKTGPDTQYF
TGTGCCAGTAAGACAGGACCGGATACGCAGTATTTT
>TRBJ2-3|once|TRBD2|TRBV9
CASSVVGGGIADTQYF
TGTGCCAGCAGCGTAGTGGGCGGGGGGATAGCAGATACGCAGTATTTT
>TRBJ1-6|few|TRBD1|TRBV19
CASSIETGGNSPLHF
TGTGCCAGTAGTATAGAAACAGGGGGGAATTCACCCCTCCACTTT
>TRBJ1-1|.|.|TRBV20-1
CSASGATEAFF
TGCAGTGCTAGTGGGGCCACTGAAGCTTTCTTT
>TRBJ2-2|many|.|TRBV6-4
CASSELAGANTGELFF
TGTGCCAGCAGTGAATTGGCGGGGGCAAACACCGGGGAGCTGTTTTTT
>TRBJ1-1|.|.|TRBV5-6
CASSLDAAVMNTEAFF
TGTGCCAGCAGCTTGGACGCCGCGGTAATGAACACTGAAGCTTTCTTT
>TRBJ1-2|.|TRBD1|TRBV6-5
CASSYADRRSGYTF
TGTGCCAGCAGTTACGCGGACAGGCGAAGTGGCTACACCTTC
>TRBJ1-2|.|TRBD1|TRBV14
CASSQTGQGGYGYTF
TGTGCCAGCAGCCAAACAGGACAGGGCGGCTATGGCTACACCTTC
>TRBJ2-7|.|TRBD2|TRBV9
CASSAGGGPYEQYF
TGTGCCAGCAGCGCGGGGGGGGGCCCCTACGAGCAGTACTTC
>TRBJ1-3|few|.|TRBV7-8
CASSQQSSGNTIYF
TGTGCCAGCAGCCAACAGTCCTCTGGAAACACCATATATTTT
>TRBJ2-7|.|.|TRBV7-8
CASSLAGSSYEQYF
TGTGCCAGCAGCTTGGCGGGAAGCTCCTACGAGCAGTACTTC
>TRBJ1-4|few|.|TRBV25-1
CASSEGGVNEKLFF
TGTGCCAGCAGTGAGGGGGGGGTTAATGAAAAACTGTTTTTT
>TRBJ1-5|.|.|TRBV29-1
CSVEDGGMTQHF
TGCAGCGTTGAAGATGGAGGGATGACCCAGCATTTT
>TRBJ2-1|.|.|TRBV13
CASSLGSQVAYNEQFF
TGTGCCAGCAGCTTAGGGTCCCAGGTGGCCTACAATGAGCAGTTCTTC
>TRBJ1-2|.|TRBD1|TRBV2
CASLRRDRGYGYTF
TGTGCCAGCTTACGCCGGGACAGAGGGTATGGCTACACCTTC
>TRBJ2-1|.|TRBD1|TRBV5-1
CASSEPGQNNEQFF
TGCGCCAGCAGCGAACCGGGACAGAACAATGAGCAGTTCTTC
>TRBJ1-6|.|.|TRBV5-6
CASSRVAGPYNSPLHF
TGTGCCAGCAGTCGTGTCGCAGGCCCCTATAATTCACCCCTCCACTTT
>TRBJ1-2|.|.|TRBV5-1
CASSLAQDSLYGYTF
TGCGCCAGCAGCTTGGCTCAGGACAGCCTCTATGGCTACACCTTC
>TRBJ1-4|.|.|TRBV4-1
CASSWGRDEKLFF
TGCGCCAGCAGCTGGGGCAGGGATGAAAAACTGTTTTTT
>TRBJ2-7|.|.|TRBV7-2
CASSLQSGYEQYF
TGTGCCAGCAGCTTACAATCGGGCTACGAGCAGTACTTC
>TRBJ2-3|.|.|TRBV4-1
CASSPSRDTQYF
TGCGCCAGCAGCCCCTCGCGGGATACGCAGTATTTT
>TRBJ1-1|.|.|TRBV29-1
CSVETGADTEAFF
TGCAGCGTTGAAACGGGAGCGGACACTGAAGCTTTCTTT
>TRBJ1-1|.|TRBD1|TRBV18
CASSQDRAEAFF
TGTGCCAGCTCCCAGGACAGGGCTGAAGCTTTCTTT
>TRBJ2-3|.|TRBD2|TRBV19
CASSIVLGLAGGYRADTQYF
TGTGCCAGTAGTATTGTTTTGGGGCTAGCGGGGGGGTATCGCGCAGATACGCAGTATTTT
>TRBJ2-1|.|.|TRBV29-1
CSVGEVGQRYNEQFF
TGCAGCGTTGGGGAGGTGGGACAGCGCTACAATGAGCAGTTCTTC